This T cell receptor (beta chain) was captured by sequencing in a study of patients and donors after allogeneic stem cell transplantation. Via MiXCR, TCRdb re-called the RT-PCR reads, giving one row per CDR3 protein. The sample has 150,000 to 200,000 distinct CDR3 sequences, 24% seen once. This clonotype was observed a handful of times. J gave up 7 bases and V 5 bases, and 11 bases lay outside the gene matches. This CDR3 is 16 amino acids long. Looked up from germline, CDR1 is MNHNY and CDR2 is SVGAGI (reference sequence). This receptor was identified in a human donor who was either an allogeneic HSCT recipient or a stem cell or donor lymphocyte infusion donor (not recorded which). It is not recorded whose cells these are; they may come from a transplant donor. The genes are TRBV6-6 and TRBJ1-6; 7 nucleotides agree with TRBD1. The sample was blood, either unsorted or a sorted T cell fraction (not recorded which). Written as DNA, the CDR3 is TGTGCCAGCAGTCGCCCACGACAGGGCCCCAATTCACCCCTCCACTTT. This translates into CASSRPRQGPNSPLHF.